This T cell receptor (beta chain) was identified in a study of OX40 agonist ivuxolimab in advanced cancers. Looking at the study overall: Prior checkpoint blockade (anti-PD-1, anti-PD-L1 or anti-CTLA-4) was permitted; around 40% had it. Of the patients, three showed partial responses, one with hepatocellular carcinoma and two with cutaneous melanoma.

General observations from the study: Low levels of normalized T-cell clonal expansion also appeared in some nonresponders.

With respect to this clone: Its antigen remains unknown.

TCRdb's table, derived via immunoSEQ multiplex PCR, lists solely in-frame clones and lacks some. Of 65,000 to 75,000 clones listed, approximately 78% are singletons. The investigators sampled blood at baseline, at cycle 4 day 1, and at cycle 7 day 1. The ends were cut back, 5 bases at V and 2 bases at J, with 16 bases in the middle. Germline loops: CDR1 SGHVS, CDR2 FNYEAQ. The CDR3 has 15 amino acids. The TCR sequence derives from an adult with an advanced solid tumor such as melanoma, head and neck, liver or kidney cancer. The sample was CD4+ or CD8+ T cells sorted from blood, taken in a trial of the OX40 agonist ivuxolimab. The chain links TRBV7-6 to TRBJ2-7; D may be TRBD2 (5 bases). The CDR3 spells CASSPFQLDTYEQYF. The CDR3 DNA is TGTGCCAGCAGCCCTTTCCAACTAGATACCTACGAGCAGTACTTC.